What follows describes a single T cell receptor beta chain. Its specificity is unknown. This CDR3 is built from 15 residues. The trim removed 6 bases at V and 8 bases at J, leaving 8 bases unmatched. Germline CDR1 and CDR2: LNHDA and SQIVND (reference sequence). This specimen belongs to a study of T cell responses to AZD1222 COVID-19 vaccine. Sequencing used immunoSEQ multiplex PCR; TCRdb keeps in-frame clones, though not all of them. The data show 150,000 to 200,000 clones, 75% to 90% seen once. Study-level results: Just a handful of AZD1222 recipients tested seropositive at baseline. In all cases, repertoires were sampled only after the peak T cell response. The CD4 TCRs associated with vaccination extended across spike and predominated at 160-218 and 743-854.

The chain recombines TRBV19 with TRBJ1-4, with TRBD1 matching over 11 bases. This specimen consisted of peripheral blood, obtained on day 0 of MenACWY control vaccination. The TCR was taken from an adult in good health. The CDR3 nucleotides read TGTGCCAGTAGCCTCGGACAGGGGGCTCACGAAAAACTGTTTTTT. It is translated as CASSLGQGAHEKLFF.